The next 20 T cell receptor beta chains were all read from a single sample in a study of blood T cells in healthy people across ages. Primed by a sample-barcoded 5' primer and a J-beta primer mix, a second PCR proceeded for roughly 6 to 12 cycles. TCRdb redid the calling of the 5' RACE reads with MiXCR, one entry per CDR3 protein. This sample has roughly 1,800,000 distinct CDR3 sequences, with around 48% found just once. The sequenced material came from blood. The source is a woman in her forties in good health.

The chain couples TRBV7-6 to TRBJ1-2; D ambiguous. This CDR3 region has 15 residues. V lost 4 bases and J lost 5, with 17 bases in between. CDR1 is SGHVS and CDR2 is FNYEAQ in the germline V gene. This CDR3 reads CASSSSGSNVYGYTF. CDR3 DNA sequence: TGTGCCAGCAGCTCTTCCGGATCGAATGTGTATGGCTACACCTTC.

Details on this clonotype: An end of the junction does not agree with germline; a read error may underlie this. This chain's CDR3 is CSARGELAGINEQFF. As DNA, the CDR3 is TGCAGTGCCAGAGGCGAACTAGCGGGGATAAATGAGCAGTTCTTC. The rearrangement uses TRBV20-1 and TRBJ2-1; the match to TRBD2 covers 10 bases. CDR1 DFQATT and CDR2 SNEGSKA come from the germline V gene (reference sequence). This CDR3 comprises 15 residues.

This clonotype was recorded once. V gene TRBV20-1 combines with J gene TRBJ2-6; unclear D gene. The length of the CDR3 is 16 residues. Trimming pared 5 bases from V and 0 bases from J, leaving 14 bases between. The germline V gene has CDR1 DFQATT and CDR2 SNEGSKA (reference sequence). The CDR3 sequence: CSAWVRIYSGANVLTF. The CDR3 DNA follows: TGCAGTGCTTGGGTCAGGATTTACTCTGGGGCCAACGTCCTGACTTTC.

The chain is built from TRBV28 and TRBJ2-7; D uncertain. Germline loops: CDR1 MDHEN, CDR2 SYDVKM. The CDR3 loop spans 15 amino acids. The V and J ends lost 3 bases and 2 bases respectively, with 14 bases between them. The CDR3 DNA reads as TGTGCCAGCAGTTTTTACGCAGGTCCGACCTACGAGCAGTACTTC. Residues: CASSFYAGPTYEQYF.

V and J are TRBV7-2 and TRBJ1-1; the D is unclear. CDR3 length equals 15 residues. V lost 5 bases, J lost 5 bases, and 18 bases lay in between. Germline loops: CDR1 SGHTA, CDR2 FQGNSA. The CDR3 is CASSPSRGSTTEAFF. DNA for the CDR3: TGTGCCAGCAGCCCGTCTAGAGGCTCAACTACTGAAGCTTTCTTT. Supplemented by reference TRBV7-2 and TRBJ1-1, the full variable domain reads GAGVSQSPSNKVTEKGKDVELRCDPISGHTALYWYRQSLGQGLEFLIYFQGNSAPDKSGLPSDRFSAERTGGSVSTLTIQRTQQEDSAVYLCASSPSRGSTTEAFFGQGTRLTVV.

This chain uses TRBV9 with TRBJ2-1; 10 bases match TRBD1. Germline V gene data show CDR1 as SGDLS and CDR2 as YYNGEE. V trimming: 3 bases; J trimming: 5 bases; junction bases outside the gene matches: 11. This CDR3 contains 17 residues. The CDR3 sequence: CASSARQGAYTDNEQFF. The CDR3 nucleotides are TGTGCCAGCAGCGCCCGACAGGGGGCCTATACTGACAATGAGCAGTTCTTC.

This clonotype was counted between two and nine times. The V and J genes are TRBV11-2 and TRBJ2-5; 9 bases line up with TRBD2. The CDR3 spans 17 residues. CDR1 is SGHAT and CDR2 is FQNNGV in the germline V gene. Trimming at V came to 0 bases and at J to 1 base, leaving 6 bases not matched to a gene. This chain's CDR3 is CASSLDGAGGLQETQYF. Here the CDR3 DNA reads TGTGCCAGCAGCTTAGATGGAGCGGGGGGCCTCCAAGAGACCCAGTACTTC.

The chain has TRBV29-1 and TRBJ2-6; D is unresolved. Germline V gene data show CDR1 as SQVTM and CDR2 as ANQGSEA. The CDR3 is 15 residues long. V lost 3 bases to trimming and J lost 1 base, with 10 bases between them. The DNA for the CDR3 is TGCAGCGTTGATACATTTGTGTCTGGGGCCAACGTCCTGACTTTC. This codes for CSVDTFVSGANVLTF.

The CDR3 DNA follows: TGTGCCAGCACCTCTCGGACGGACGAAGCTTTCTTT. Residues: CASTSRTDEAFF. This rearrangement joins TRBV6-6 to TRBJ1-1; D gene unclear. The V gene lost 7 bases and the J gene lost 8 bases, with 14 bases spanning the gap. CDR3 size: 12 residues. Looked up from germline, CDR1 is MNHNY and CDR2 is SVGAGI (reference sequence).

The rearrangement joins TRBV27 to TRBJ2-7, with 7 bases aligning to TRBD1. Unmatched junction bases numbered 15, after V lost 6 bases and J lost 4 bases. CDR1 is MNHEY, CDR2 SMNVEV, per germline (reference sequence). This CDR3 is built from 16 residues. The CDR3 coding sequence is TGTGCCAGCAGCCCGGGGCAGGGGGTCAACTTGTACGAGCAGTACTTC. Amino acids: CASSPGQGVNLYEQYF.

The chain links TRBV24-1 to TRBJ2-5, with D perhaps matching TRBD1 (6 bases). This CDR3 has 17 amino acids. With 0 bases removed from V and 1 base from J, the gap between germline ends came to 14 bases. CDR1 KGHDR and CDR2 SFDVKD come from the germline V gene. The CDR3 region has the DNA TGTGCCACCAGTGATTTGCCCGCGACAGGAATCCAAGAGACCCAGTACTTC. This translates into CATSDLPATGIQETQYF.

The chain carries TRBV9 and TRBJ2-2; 11 nucleotides agree with TRBD2. CDR3 length: 16 residues. From germline, CDR1 is SGDLS and CDR2 YYNGEE. V lost 3 bases to trimming and J lost 7 bases; unmatched junction nucleotides: 8. As DNA, the CDR3 is TGTGCCAGCAGCGACCCGGGGACTAGCGGTGTCGGGGAGCTGTTTTTT. Its protein product is CASSDPGTSGVGELFF. The full variable domain, its missing parts supplied by reference TRBV9 and TRBJ2-2, is DSGVTQTPKHLITATGQRVTLRCSPRSGDLSVYWYQQSLDQGLQFLIQYYNGEERAKGNILERFSAQQFPDLHSELNLSSLELGDSALYFCASSDPGTSGVGELFFGEGSRLTVL.

V is TRBV20-1 and J is TRBJ2-3; D is tentatively TRBD1 or TRBD2 (6 bases each). CDR1 DFQATT and CDR2 SNEGSKA come from the germline V gene (reference sequence). V lost 2 bases, J lost 10 bases, and 13 bases lay in between. The CDR3 is 12 residues long. CDR3 region: CSARLGGRAQYF. Here the CDR3 DNA reads TGCAGTGCTAGATTAGGGGGGCGGGCGCAGTATTTT.

The V gene is TRBV18, the J gene TRBJ1-5, with D possibly being TRBD1 (5 bases). V was trimmed by 3 bases and J by 6 bases, leaving 15 bases between them. Germline values: CDR1 KGHSH, CDR2 LQKENI. The CDR3 runs 15 residues. The CDR3 DNA is TGTGCCAGCTCACCGGGAGGAGGGGCCGGTCAGCCCCAGCATTTT. It is translated as CASSPGGGAGQPQHF.

The chain uses TRBV6-2 or TRBV6-3 and TRBJ1-5; D uncertain. Trimming took 6 bases from V and 7 from J, leaving 19 bases between them. The CDR3 length is 15 residues. Germline V gene lookup returns CDR1 MNHEY and CDR2 SVGEGT. DNA of the CDR3: TGTGCCAGCAGAATGCCAGGATTGAAGGTGCAGCCCCAGCATTTT. This gives the protein CASRMPGLKVQPQHF.

The chain couples TRBV7-9 to TRBJ2-4; 7 bases line up with TRBD1. The J call may not be correct, given that the DNA end is closer to TRBJ2-7. Looked up from germline, CDR1 is SEHNR and CDR2 is FQNEAQ (reference sequence). The CDR3 has 16 amino acids. The chain's CDR3 is CASSSAEGDRTYEQYF. CDR3 DNA: TGTGCCAGCAGCTCCGCCGAGGGGGACAGAACCTACGAGCAGTACTTC.

This chain links TRBV28 with TRBJ2-1, with 9 positions matching TRBD2. The end of the DNA is better explained by TRBJ2-7, so the J call may be wrong. This CDR3 contains 17 residues. Looked up from germline, CDR1 is MDHEN and CDR2 is SYDVKM. The DNA of the CDR3 is TGTGCCAGCAGTTTATGGAGCGGGGGGACCCTCTCTTACGAGCAGTACTTC. Translation gives CASSLWSGGTLSYEQYF.

This clonotype appeared a few times. The V and J genes are TRBV4-2 and TRBJ2-4; unclear D gene. V was cut by 1 base and J by 6 bases, with 10 bases left in between. Germline CDR1 is LGHNA and CDR2 is YNFKEQ. This CDR3 has 14 residues. The CDR3: CASSQGVATNIQYF. In DNA form, the CDR3 reads TGTGCCAGCAGCCAAGGCGTGGCTACAAACATTCAGTACTTC.

This clonotype was recorded a few times. The V gene is TRBV12-3 or TRBV12-4, the J gene TRBJ2-5; 8 bases are shared with TRBD1. The CDR3 sequence is 17 residues long. After removal of 5 bases from V and 0 bases from J, the junction contained 11 bases not matched to a gene. CDR3 region: CASSRTGTHLYQETQYF. As DNA, the CDR3 is TGTGCCAGCAGTCGGACAGGGACCCACCTGTACCAAGAGACCCAGTACTTC.

A few counts support this clonotype. The chain uses TRBV7-9 and TRBJ1-5, with D possibly matching TRBD1 (6 bases). The V gene lost 1 base and the J gene lost 0 bases, with 16 bases spanning the gap. This CDR3 region has 18 residues. Germline CDR1 is SEHNR and CDR2 is FQNEAQ (reference sequence). The CDR3 region is CASSLGNYRDGSNQPQHF. Written as DNA, the CDR3 is TGTGCCAGCAGCTTAGGGAACTACAGGGACGGTAGCAATCAGCCCCAGCATTTT.